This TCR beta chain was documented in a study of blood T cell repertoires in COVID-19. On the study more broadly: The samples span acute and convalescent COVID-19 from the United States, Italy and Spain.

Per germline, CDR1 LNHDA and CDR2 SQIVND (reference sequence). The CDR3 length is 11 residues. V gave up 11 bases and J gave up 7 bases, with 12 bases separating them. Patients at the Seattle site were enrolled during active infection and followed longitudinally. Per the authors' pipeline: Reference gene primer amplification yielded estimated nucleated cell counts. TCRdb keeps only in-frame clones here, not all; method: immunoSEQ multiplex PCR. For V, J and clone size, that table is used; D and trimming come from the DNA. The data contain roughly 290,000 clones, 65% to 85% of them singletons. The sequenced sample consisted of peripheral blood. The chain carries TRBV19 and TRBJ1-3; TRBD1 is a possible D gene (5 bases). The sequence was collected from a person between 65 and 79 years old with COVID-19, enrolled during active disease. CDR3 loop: CAAGLENTIYF. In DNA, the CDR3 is TGTGCCGCAGGGTTAGAGAACACCATATATTTT.